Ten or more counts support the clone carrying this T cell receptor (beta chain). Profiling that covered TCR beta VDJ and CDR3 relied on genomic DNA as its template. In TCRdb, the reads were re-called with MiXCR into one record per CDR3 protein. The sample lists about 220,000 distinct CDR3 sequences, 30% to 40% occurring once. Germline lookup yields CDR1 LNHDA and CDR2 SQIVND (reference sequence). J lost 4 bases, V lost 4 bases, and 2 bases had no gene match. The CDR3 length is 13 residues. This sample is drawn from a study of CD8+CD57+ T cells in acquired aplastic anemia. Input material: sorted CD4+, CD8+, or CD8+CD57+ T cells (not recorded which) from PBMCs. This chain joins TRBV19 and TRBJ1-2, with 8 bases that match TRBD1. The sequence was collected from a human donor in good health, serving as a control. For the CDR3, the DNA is TGTGCCAGTAGTAGACAGGGGACCTATGGCTACACCTTC. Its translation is CASSRQGTYGYTF. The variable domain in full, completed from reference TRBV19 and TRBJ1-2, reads DGGITQSPKYLFRKEGQNVTLSCEQNLNHDAMYWYRQDPGQGLRLIYYSQIVNDFQKGDIAEGYSVSREKKESFPLTVTSAQKNPTAFYLCASSRQGTYGYTFGSGTRLTVV.